This record concerns one T cell receptor (beta chain) sequence. The antigen remains undetermined. The data were taken from a study of cytomegalovirus exposure and HLA in healthy donors. Study at large: Most donors, more than 80% of approximately 400 genotyped, fell in the Caucasian-associated ancestry cluster.

Study conclusions and caveats: Reportedly, TCR beta sequences accurately predicted HLA-A and HLA-B alleles in most subjects. Available immune exposure information was restricted to CMV serostatus only.

The study ran its PCR with 60 Vbeta and 13 Jbeta primers. Under the authors' procedure: Later reanalysis found approximately 80 million unique TCR beta chains, roughly 10 million of them shared. The table came from immunoSEQ multiplex PCR; TCRdb's copy has only in-frame clones and leaves some out. The V and J calls and the clone size are those of that table, but D and trimming were determined from the DNA. The sample yields roughly 53,000 clones, of which the top ten take up around 2.3%. Germline V CDR1 and CDR2: SGHNT, YYREEE (reference sequence). J lost 1 base, V lost 2 bases, and 5 bases had no gene match. The CDR3 is made up of 16 amino acids.

The sequenced sample was PBMCs. The clonotype was recovered from a female donor in good health and CMV-seronegative. The J gene is TRBJ2-2, the V gene TRBV5-4, with TRBD2 matching 7 bases. The CDR3, as DNA: TGTGCCAGCAGCTTAGGGCGGGAGAAGAACACCGGGGAGCTGTTTTTT. Amino acids: CASSLGREKNTGELFF.